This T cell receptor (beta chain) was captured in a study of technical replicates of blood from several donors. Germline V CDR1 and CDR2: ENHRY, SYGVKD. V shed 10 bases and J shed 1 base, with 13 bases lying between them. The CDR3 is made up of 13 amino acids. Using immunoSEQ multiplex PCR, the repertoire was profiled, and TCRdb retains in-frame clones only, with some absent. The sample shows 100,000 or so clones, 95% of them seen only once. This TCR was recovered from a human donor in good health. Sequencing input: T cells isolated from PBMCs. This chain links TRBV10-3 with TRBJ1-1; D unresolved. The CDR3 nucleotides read TGTGCCACCAGCCGGGTGGCGAACACTGAAGCTTTCTTT. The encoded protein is CATSRVANTEAFF.